A selection of T cell receptor beta chains follows, all from one sample in a study of T cell responses to AZD1222 COVID-19 vaccine. This table comes from immunoSEQ multiplex PCR, and its TCRdb copy is limited to in-frame clones, with some not included. The sample has around 83,000 clones; 90% are singletons. The sequencing here drew on peripheral blood, taken 28 days after the second AZD1222 dose. These TCRs come from an adult who received the AZD1222 COVID-19 vaccine. CDR3s include the opening cysteine and the closing phenylalanine or tryptophan. A D gene is named only where the DNA matches it firmly. Only part of the rows carry a size: once, few, many, or a class if the clone is expanded.

>TRBV9|TRBJ1-1|TRBD1|NA
TGTGCCAGCAACAACGGACAGGTGAATGAAGCTTTCTTT
CASNNGQVNEAFF
>TRBV7-8|TRBJ1-6|NA|NA
TGTGCCAGCAGCTTAGAGTCCTCCTATAATTCACCCCTCCACTTT
CASSLESSYNSPLHF
>TRBV11-2|TRBJ1-1|NA|NA
TGTGCCAGCAGCTTAGAGACGGGGCGCACTGAAGCTTTCTTT
CASSLETGRTEAFF
>TRBV29-1|TRBJ2-3|TRBD1|NA
TGCAGCGCCCAGGGGACAGGGAAAGATACGCAGTATTTT
CSAQGTGKDTQYF
>TRBV5-1|TRBJ2-4|NA|NA
TGCGCCAGCAGATCGTCGGTCGGGTCAGCCAAAAACATTCAGTACTTC
CASRSSVGSAKNIQYF
>TRBV10-2|TRBJ1-1|TRBD1|NA
TGCGCCAGCATGCAGGGACAGGGGGCGATCGCTTTCTTT
CASMQGQGAIAFF
>TRBV18|TRBJ1-5|TRBD1|NA
TGTGCCAGCTCACCCCCTCCCGACAGGGGCAAAAATCAGCCCCAGCATTTT
CASSPPPDRGKNQPQHF
>TRBV23-1|TRBJ2-5|NA|NA
TGCGCCAGCAGTCAATCGCAGAGGGCAGGGATGTACCAAGAGACCCAGTACTTC
CASSQSQRAGMYQETQYF
>TRBV25-1|TRBJ1-3|NA|NA
TGTGCCAGCAGTGAATCCGTGGGAGCTGGAAACACCATATATTTT
CASSESVGAGNTIYF
>TRBV28|TRBJ2-1|NA|NA
TGTGCCAGCAGTGACCACCAAAGGAATGAGCAGTTCTTC
CASSDHQRNEQFF
>TRBV5-1|TRBJ2-3|NA|NA
TGCGCCAGCAGAAACGGGCACACAGATACGCAGTATTTT
CASRNGHTDTQYF
>TRBV5-6|TRBJ1-1|NA|NA
TGTGCCAGCAGCGTAGGGAACACTGAAGCTTTCTTT
CASSVGNTEAFF
>TRBV6-4|TRBJ1-4|NA|once
TGTGCCAGCAGTGAACGTAGTGAAAAACTGTTTTTT
CASSERSEKLFF
>TRBV7-2|TRBJ2-2|NA|NA
TGTGCCAGCAGCTTAGCATGGGAGACCGGGGAGCTGTTTTTT
CASSLAWETGELFF
>TRBV5-4|TRBJ2-6|TRBD2|NA
TGTGCCAGCAGCTTAGTAGGTAGCGGGGGTATAGCCAACGTCCTGACTTTC
CASSLVGSGGIANVLTF
>TRBV7-8|TRBJ2-5|NA|NA
TGTGCCAGCAGCACAACGGGACCACTGACGGAGACCCAGTACTTC
CASSTTGPLTETQYF
>TRBV1|TRBJ2-4|NA|NA
TGCACCAGCAGCCAAGTGGAGGGGGGGCTCAAGTACTTC
CTSSQVEGGLKYF
>TRBV11-3|TRBJ1-4|NA|NA
TGTGCCAGCAGCACCCGGGACCGCGCAACTAATGAAAAACTGTTTTTT
CASSTRDRATNEKLFF
>TRBV6-4|TRBJ2-1|TRBD2|NA
TGTGCCAGCAGCGTCCTCTCTAGCGGTGAGCAGTTCTTC
CASSVLSSGEQFF
>TRBV5-1|TRBJ1-1|TRBD1|NA
TGCGCCAGCAGCCACCGGGACAGGGGGAACACTGAAGCTTTCTTT
CASSHRDRGNTEAFF
>TRBV28|TRBJ2-7|NA|NA
TGTGCCAGCAGTTTAGCGGATTACGAGCAGTACTTC
CASSLADYEQYF
>TRBV6-6|TRBJ1-6|NA|few
TGTGCCAGCAGTTACTCCCAGGGTTATAATTCACCCCTCCACTTT
CASSYSQGYNSPLHF
>TRBV14|TRBJ2-5|TRBD2|NA
TGTGCCAGCAGCCCCCGGGGAGGGAGGAGTCGGACCAGGGAGACCCAGTACTTC
CASSPRGGRSRTRETQYF
>TRBV5-1|TRBJ2-3|NA|NA
TGCGCCAGCAGCTTCCCCTCGTGGCCACGCGTGGGACAACCAAACACAGATACGCAGTATTTT
CASSFPSWPRVGQPNTDTQYF
>TRBV9|TRBJ1-1|NA|NA
TGTGCCAGCAGCGTCTCTAGGGGGAACACTGAAGCTTTCTTT
CASSVSRGNTEAFF
>TRBV4-2|TRBJ2-1|NA|few
TGTGCCAGCAGCCCCCCCGATCGGGCTAGCAGAGGAGATGAGCAGTTCTTC
CASSPPDRASRGDEQFF
>TRBV9|TRBJ2-2|TRBD1|NA
TGTGCCAGCAGCGCCAGGGGGCCGGGCACCGGGGAGCTGTTTTTT
CASSARGPGTGELFF
>TRBV6-6|TRBJ2-3|NA|NA
TGTGCCAGCACCGACCGCCCAGATACGCAGTATTTT
CASTDRPDTQYF
>TRBV5-6|TRBJ1-2|NA|NA
TGTGCCAGCAGCATCGGGGGAGGGGATGGCTACACCTTC
CASSIGGGDGYTF
>TRBV11-2|TRBJ2-7|TRBD1|NA
TGTGCCAGCAGCCTTACAGGGGGCACGTACGAGCAGTACTTC
CASSLTGGTYEQYF
>TRBV10-1|TRBJ2-7|NA|few
TGCGCCAGCAGTGACTCGGTCAGGGGGGATCCCTACGAGCAGTACTTC
CASSDSVRGDPYEQYF
>TRBV2|TRBJ1-1|NA|NA
TGTGCCAGCAGTGGGGACATGGTCGGCACTGAAGCTTTCTTT
CASSGDMVGTEAFF
>TRBV28|TRBJ1-1|TRBD1|once
TGTGCCAGCAGGGATGGACAGGGGAGGAACACTGAAGCTTTCTTT
CASRDGQGRNTEAFF
>TRBV7-9|TRBJ2-1|TRBD2|NA
TGTGCCAGCAGCTCCCTACCGACTAGCCAGGATGAGCAGTTCTTC
CASSSLPTSQDEQFF
>TRBV6-2/TRBV6-3|TRBJ2-3|NA|once
TGTGCCAGCAGCCGGGACGGCGGACCCACAGATACGCAGTATTTT
CASSRDGGPTDTQYF